This T cell receptor (beta chain) was sequenced for a study of cytomegalovirus exposure and HLA in healthy donors. Study conclusions and caveats: A further, later analysis showed that HLA-associated TCR beta chains (compared with equally common others) were more clonally expanded. Later analysis showed most CMV-associated TCR beta chains appearing HLA-restricted. Productive rates of about 87% or about 30% were seen for most TCR beta V segments in an earlier analysis.

Note on this clone: Antigen specificity is unknown.

PCR used 60 Vbeta primers and 13 Jbeta primers. Sequenced by immunoSEQ multiplex PCR; TCRdb stores in-frame clones only, minus some. The profile shows under 200,000 clones, approximately 80% of them singletons. The germline V gene has CDR1 LNHDA and CDR2 SQIVND (reference sequence). Trimming took off 9 bases at V and 2 bases at J, with 5 bases between the two ends. The CDR3 totals 11 residues. The clonotype comes from a woman younger than 45 in good health and CMV-seronegative. Specimen: PBMCs. The genes are TRBV19 and TRBJ2-1; D is ambiguous. CDR3 sequence: CASRAYNEQFF. The DNA of the CDR3 is TGTGCCAGCCGGGCCTACAATGAGCAGTTCTTC.